A single sample is the source of the 32 T cell receptor beta chains below, sequenced in a study of blood T cell repertoires in COVID-19 (TCRdb year 2020). The library was built by means of the immunoSEQ multiplex PCR assay. This immuneACCESS table, as held by TCRdb, lists in-frame sequences with V and J called but not all clones. Of the missing ones, under half trace to an unresolved V gene in checked studies; the others have no known cause. The sample table lists around 280,000 clones, around 88% of them with a count of one. The biggest ten clones account for approximately 2% of the sample. Sequencing used peripheral blood. The receptors here all came from a young woman who had recovered from COVID-19.

The chain uses TRBV27 and TRBJ2-7; tentative D call: TRBD2 (7 bases). V was shortened by 3 bases and J by 4 bases, with 13 bases between the two germline ends. The CDR3 length is 14 residues. The germline V gene encodes CDR1 MNHEY and CDR2 SMNVEV (reference sequence). As DNA, the CDR3 is TGTGCCAGCAGTTTGGGGGGGGCGGTGTACGAGCAGTACTTC. It specifies CASSLGGAVYEQYF.

The CDR3 region is CASSLGGGTYEQYF. The CDR3 DNA reads TGCGCCAGCAGCTTAGGTGGGGGGACCTACGAGCAGTACTTC. This rearrangement joins TRBV5-1 to TRBJ2-7, with D perhaps TRBD2 (6 bases). The CDR3 loop spans 14 amino acids. V was shortened by 2 bases and J by 2 bases, with 11 bases between the two germline ends. Germline CDR1 is SGHRS and CDR2 is YFSETQ.

The CDR3 is CASRLAGMALDTQYF. CDR3 DNA sequence: TGTGCCAGCAGACTAGCGGGAATGGCGCTAGATACGCAGTATTTT. The chain joins TRBV27 to TRBJ2-3, with TRBD2 identical over 10 bases. This CDR3 is 15 amino acids long. CDR1 and CDR2 (germline): MNHEY, SMNVEV (reference sequence). Losses at the gene ends were 6 bases for V and 5 bases for J; bases not matched to a gene: 8.

The chain carries TRBV14 and TRBJ2-3; 7 bases map to TRBD2. This CDR3 spans 15 amino acids. With 4 bases clipped from V and 0 bases from J, the junction kept 4 bases outside the gene matches. The germline V gene encodes CDR1 SGHDN and CDR2 FVKESK. In nucleotides, the CDR3 is TGTGCCAGCAGCCCTCTAGCGGATAGCACAGATACGCAGTATTTT. This codes for CASSPLADSTDTQYF.

The chain recombines TRBV2 with TRBJ2-7; 9 nucleotides line up with TRBD1. The V segment lost 6 bases and the J segment 6 bases; nucleotides outside the gene matches: 3. Germline V gene sequence: CDR1 SNHLY, CDR2 FYNNEI. The CDR3 is made up of 12 amino acids. Here the CDR3 reads CASRADRGEQYF. CDR3 DNA sequence: TGTGCCAGCAGGGCGGACAGGGGCGAGCAGTACTTC.

V gene TRBV27 combines with J gene TRBJ1-5; a possible D gene is TRBD1 (5 bases). CDR3 length equals 15 residues. Germline V lookup: CDR1 MNHEY, CDR2 SMNVEV (reference sequence). V was clipped by 2 bases and J by 5 bases, with 13 bases between them. The DNA for the CDR3 is TGTGCCAGCAGTTTAGGGCAGGGATGGGATCAGCCCCAGCATTTT. Translated, it gives CASSLGQGWDQPQHF.

The CDR3 sequence: CASSLDAGHLNTEAFF. The CDR3 DNA reads TGTGCCAGCAGCTTGGACGCTGGCCATCTGAACACTGAAGCTTTCTTT. The chain is built from TRBV5-6 and TRBJ1-1; no definite D call. Germline V gene sequence: CDR1 SGHDT, CDR2 YYEEEE. V was cut by 0 bases and J by 0 bases, with 12 bases left in between. The CDR3 runs 16 residues.

This clone was detected once. This chain connects TRBV12-3 or TRBV12-4 to TRBJ1-1; a possible D gene is TRBD1 (6 bases). There are 13 residues in the CDR3. V lost 5 bases and J 7 bases, leaving 14 bases between the germline ends. The CDR3 DNA sequence: TGTGCCAGCAGTCTTAACAACAGGGTTGAAGCTTTCTTT. As protein: CASSLNNRVEAFF.

V and J are TRBV5-4 and TRBJ2-3, with no clear D. Germline V gives CDR1 SGHNT, CDR2 YYREEE (reference sequence). V shed 0 bases and J shed 2 bases, with 7 bases lying between them. The CDR3 consists of 14 residues. This CDR3 reads CASSLDTPTDTQYF. The CDR3, as DNA: TGTGCCAGCAGCTTGGATACACCCACAGATACGCAGTATTTT.

The chain employs TRBV5-1 and TRBJ1-1, with D possibly being TRBD1 (6 bases). This CDR3 is built from 13 residues. In germline, CDR1 is SGHRS, CDR2 YFSETQ. V was clipped by 5 bases and J by 5 bases, with 13 bases between them. The DNA for the CDR3 is TGCGCCAGCAGACTGGGAGGGGGGACTGAAGCTTTCTTT. Translating gives CASRLGGGTEAFF.

This chain uses TRBV7-2 with TRBJ2-3, with D unresolved. Looked up from germline, CDR1 is SGHTA and CDR2 is FQGNSA. Trimming cost V 5 bases and J 0 bases, with 12 bases left between them. This CDR3 region has 15 residues. CDR3 coding DNA: TGTGCCAGCAGCCGCGGCCCGACTAGCACAGATACGCAGTATTTT. Translating gives CASSRGPTSTDTQYF.

The rearrangement links TRBV6-2 or TRBV6-3 to TRBJ1-2; D not resolved. CDR1 and CDR2 (germline): MNHEY, SVGEGT. V was trimmed by 2 bases and J by 2 bases, leaving 9 bases between them. The CDR3 spans 14 residues. Here the CDR3 DNA reads TGTGCCAGCAGTTACCCACAGACGAACTATGGCTACACCTTC. This sequence encodes CASSYPQTNYGYTF.

The chain employs TRBV2 and TRBJ1-1; TRBD1 is a possible D gene (5 bases). The length of the CDR3 is 13 residues. CDR1 and CDR2 from the germline V gene are SNHLY and FYNNEI. Trimming stripped 6 bases from V and 1 base from J, with 9 bases between. As DNA, the CDR3 is TGTGCCAGCAGGGCCCAGGGGAACACTGAAGCTTTCTTT. This sequence encodes CASRAQGNTEAFF.

The chain links TRBV7-2 to TRBJ2-1, with D possibly TRBD2 on 6 matching bases. The ends were cut back, 2 bases at V and 0 bases at J, with 11 bases in the middle. Germline V lookup: CDR1 SGHTA, CDR2 FQGNSA. The CDR3 consists of 16 residues. The CDR3: CASSLNGGDSYNEQFF. CDR3 nucleotides: TGTGCCAGCAGCTTAAATGGCGGGGACTCCTACAATGAGCAGTTCTTC.

This clone was detected a few times. The rearrangement uses TRBV30 and TRBJ1-2; the D is unclear. The germline gives CDR1 GTSNPN, CDR2 SVGIG (reference sequence). The CDR3 runs to 14 residues. The V and J ends lost 1 base and 4 bases respectively, with 13 bases between them. CDR3 DNA sequence: TGTGCCTGGAGTGGTAGCCTTACGCCCTATGGCTACACCTTC. This encodes CAWSGSLTPYGYTF.

V is TRBV7-2 and J is TRBJ2-4; TRBD2 is a possible D gene (5 bases). Germline V gene sequence: CDR1 SGHTA, CDR2 FQGNSA. V lost 3 bases to trimming and J lost 5 bases, with 11 bases between them. The CDR3 is made up of 14 amino acids. CDR3 residues: CASSFAGIQNIQYF. CDR3 bases: TGTGCCAGCAGCTTCGCCGGGATCCAAAACATTCAGTACTTC.

The J gene is TRBJ2-1, the V gene TRBV3-1 (or the pseudogene TRBV3-2); TRBD1 agrees at 8 bases. The CDR3 contains 14 residues. The junction had 9 bases not matched to a gene; V was cut back by 5 bases and J by 9 bases. The germline gives CDR1 LGHDT, CDR2 YNNKEL (reference sequence). This CDR3 is CASSSGQGKGEQFF. The CDR3 nucleotides are TGTGCCAGCAGCAGCGGACAGGGTAAAGGTGAGCAGTTCTTC.

This chain connects TRBV7-9 to TRBJ1-6; no firm D call. The CDR3 length is 12 residues. Between the trimmed V and J ends, which lost 4 bases and 8 bases, there was a span of 6 bases. Germline CDR1 is SEHNR and CDR2 is FQNEAQ (reference sequence). The CDR3 DNA follows: TGTGCCAGCAGCTACGGAGATTCACCCCTCCACTTT. Protein product: CASSYGDSPLHF.

The genes are TRBV30 and TRBJ1-6; D is ambiguous. The CDR3 extends over 14 amino acids. Germline CDR1 GTSNPN, CDR2 SVGIG (reference sequence). V gave up 2 bases and J gave up 10 bases, with 15 bases separating them. The CDR3: CAWSTGSTGSPLHF. The CDR3 DNA reads TGTGCCTGGAGTACCGGGTCCACGGGATCACCCCTCCACTTT.

The chain is built from TRBV15 and TRBJ2-5; D gene uncertain. Trimming shortened V by 1 base and J by 2 bases, and 11 bases separated the two germline ends. Germline V CDR1 and CDR2: LNHNV, YYDKDF (reference sequence). The CDR3 covers 15 residues. The CDR3 nucleotides are TGTGCCACCAGCAGAGGCCAGGTCCCGCAAGAGACCCAGTACTTC. It translates to CATSRGQVPQETQYF.

The chain joins TRBV5-1 to TRBJ2-3; possibly TRBD1 for D (6 bases). Looked up from germline, CDR1 is SGHRS and CDR2 is YFSETQ. The CDR3 loop spans 13 amino acids. V lost 3 bases to trimming and J lost 15 bases, with 20 bases between them. DNA for the CDR3: TGCGCCAGCAGCTGGACCCGACAGGATCGTCACTATTTT. This translates into CASSWTRQDRHYF.

The V call is TRBV15, the J call TRBJ1-2; 7 nucleotides agree with TRBD1. The germline CDR1 and CDR2 sequences are LNHNV and YYDKDF (reference sequence). The J segment lost 1 base and the V segment lost 1 base, leaving 6 bases of the junction unmatched. CDR3 length equals 16 residues. The CDR3 loop reads CATSRVRTGVNYGYTF. The DNA of the CDR3 is TGTGCCACCAGCAGAGTTAGGACAGGCGTTAACTATGGCTACACCTTC.

The rearrangement links TRBV6-5 to TRBJ1-1; maybe TRBD1 (5 bases). V was cut by 7 bases and J by 5 bases, with 14 bases left in between. The CDR3 covers 13 residues. The germline CDR1 and CDR2 sequences are MNHEY and SVGAGI. CDR3 sequence: CASIWRGETEAFF. CDR3 nucleotides: TGTGCCAGCATCTGGCGGGGCGAAACTGAAGCTTTCTTT.

The chain has TRBV28 and TRBJ2-7; no firm D call. Trimming removed 8 bases from V and 2 bases from J, with 10 bases in between. The CDR3 has 12 amino acids. Germline V gene data show CDR1 as MDHEN and CDR2 as SYDVKM. CDR3 in DNA: TGTGCCAGCCGTAGCCAAACCTACGAGCAGTACTTC. It encodes CASRSQTYEQYF.

This rearrangement joins TRBV7-2 to TRBJ2-2; D unresolved. The germline CDR1 and CDR2 sequences are SGHTA and FQGNSA. The CDR3 loop spans 17 amino acids. The V and J ends lost 2 bases and 1 base respectively, with 14 bases between them. This CDR3 reads CASSLIAGGRNTGELFF. The DNA for the CDR3 is TGTGCCAGCAGCTTAATTGCTGGCGGAAGGAACACCGGGGAGCTGTTTTTT. Supplemented by reference TRBV7-2 and TRBJ2-2, the full variable domain reads GAGVSQSPSNKVTEKGKDVELRCDPISGHTALYWYRQSLGQGLEFLIYFQGNSAPDKSGLPSDRFSAERTGGSVSTLTIQRTQQEDSAVYLCASSLIAGGRNTGELFFGEGSRLTVL.

The chain recombines TRBV5-1 with TRBJ2-5; D might be TRBD2 (6 bases). This CDR3 region has 13 residues. Germline V gene sequence: CDR1 SGHRS, CDR2 YFSETQ. With 2 bases removed from V and 5 bases from J, the gap between germline ends came to 10 bases. The CDR3 coding sequence is TGCGCCAGCAGCTTTCAGGAGGGGGAGACCCAGTACTTC. Amino acids: CASSFQEGETQYF.

J is TRBJ2-2 and V is TRBV27; 10 bases are shared with TRBD2. CDR3 length: 17 residues. Trimming took 5 bases from V and 2 from J; bases not matched to a gene: 8. Germline assignment: CDR1 MNHEY and CDR2 SMNVEV (reference sequence). The CDR3 DNA reads TGTGCCAGCAGTCCTAGCGGGAGAAAGCGAAACACCGGGGAGCTGTTTTTT. Translation: CASSPSGRKRNTGELFF.

This clone was detected once. The chain combines TRBV19 with TRBJ1-1, with D uncertain. V dropped 5 bases and J dropped 0 bases, with 10 bases sitting between them. Germline loops: CDR1 LNHDA, CDR2 SQIVND (reference sequence). The CDR3 loop spans 14 amino acids. DNA for the CDR3: TGTGCCAGTAGTTGGGCCAGACTGAACACTGAAGCTTTCTTT. Amino acid sequence: CASSWARLNTEAFF.

J is TRBJ1-1 and V is TRBV12-3 or TRBV12-4; no clear D. This CDR3 spans 12 amino acids. V gave up 3 bases and J gave up 5 bases, with 7 bases separating them. CDR3 residues: CASSFLVTEAFF. DNA of the CDR3: TGTGCCAGCAGTTTTCTAGTGACTGAAGCTTTCTTT.

This rearrangement joins TRBV24-1 to TRBJ2-3; possible D gene TRBD1, 5 bases. The CDR3 covers 17 residues. Trimming shortened V by 4 bases and J by 0 bases, and 16 bases separated the two germline ends. Per germline, CDR1 KGHDR and CDR2 SFDVKD. The CDR3 bases are TGTGCCACCAGTGAAGGGGTTAGTTCAACTAGCACAGATACGCAGTATTTT. Translated, it gives CATSEGVSSTSTDTQYF.

This sequence joins TRBV11-2 and TRBJ1-2; 10 bases fit TRBD1. V lost 0 bases and J lost 6; bases outside the gene matches: 7. The length of the CDR3 is 16 residues. CDR1 is SGHAT, CDR2 FQNNGV, per germline. CDR3 sequence reads: CASSLDRDRGIHGYTF. CDR3 nucleotide sequence: TGTGCCAGCAGCTTAGATCGGGACAGGGGTATCCATGGCTACACCTTC.

This chain joins TRBV15 and TRBJ1-5, with D perhaps matching TRBD1 (6 bases). CDR3 length: 15 residues. Germline V gives CDR1 LNHNV, CDR2 YYDKDF (reference sequence). Trimming removed 6 bases from V and 2 bases from J, with 14 bases in between. The CDR3 coding sequence is TGTGCCACCAGTAGGGGACAAGAACGCAATCAGCCCCAGCATTTT. Translating gives CATSRGQERNQPQHF.